This T cell receptor (beta chain) was recovered during a study of T cell changes during pregnancy in multiple sclerosis. This CDR3 has 14 amino acids. Germline assignment: CDR1 LNHDA and CDR2 SQIVND (reference sequence). The ends lost 6 bases at V and 3 bases at J; junction bases unmatched: 4. Profiled with immunoSEQ multiplex PCR; TCRdb holds only in-frame clones, not every one. The table has some 99,000 clones, around 90% seen once. The specimen comprised peripheral blood, sampled after pregnancy. The TCR sequence derives from a female donor in good health, enrolled as a control in a pregnancy study. The chain links TRBV19 to TRBJ1-3; 8 nucleotides align to TRBD1. The DNA of the CDR3 is TGTGCCAGTAGCCCGACAGGGGATGGAAACACCATATATTTT. Amino acids: CASSPTGDGNTIYF.